The T cell receptor beta chain under discussion was sequenced for a study of graft-versus-host responses after intestinal transplantation. Study-level information: Multivisceral, liver-intestinal, or isolated intestinal transplants were performed in recipients. Once they had received anti-thymocyte globulin induction, all recipients took tacrolimus and steroids for about three years.

TCRdb's copy holds only in-frame clones and misses some; the assay was immunoSEQ multiplex PCR. This sample has about 54,000 clones; roughly nine tenths occur once, and the top ten carry around 5.1%. Study results and caveats: GvH clonotypes were identified within recipient marrow, with a subset emerging first in ileum or blood. Circulating GvH clones peaking coincided with falling HvG clones soon after transplant.

This CDR3 has 15 residues. V shed 6 bases and J shed 5 bases, with 19 bases lying between them. The germline V gene has CDR1 WNHNN and CDR2 SYGVQD (reference sequence). Comment on this clone: Its cognate antigen is unknown.

The chain is built from TRBV10-1 and TRBJ1-2, with a possible D match to TRBD1 (6 bases). The sample here was PBMCs, taken 650 to 680 days after intestinal transplant. The origin of this receptor is a human patient who received an intestinal transplant, so some T cells may come from the graft donor. In DNA form, the CDR3 reads TGCGCCAGCAGAGAGGACGTGGACAGACATTATGGCTACACCTTC. Translated, it gives CASREDVDRHYGYTF.